This T cell receptor (beta chain) is drawn from a study of OX40 agonist ivuxolimab in advanced cancers. This table comes from immunoSEQ multiplex PCR, and its TCRdb copy is limited to in-frame clones, with some not included. This repertoire shows around 46,000 clones, 90% to 95% found once; its top ten account for 4.9%. Trimming removed 2 bases from V and 1 base from J, with 15 bases in between. The CDR3 covers 17 residues. From germline, CDR1 is MGHRA and CDR2 YSYEKL. Patients who had autoimmune disease history or got systemic immunosuppression were left out. Blood draws occurred at baseline, cycle 4 day 1, and cycle 7 day 1.

The sequence came from an adult with an advanced solid tumor such as melanoma, head and neck, liver or kidney cancer. The J gene is TRBJ2-1, the V gene TRBV4-1; D is ambiguous. The specimen was CD4+ or CD8+ T cells sorted from blood, collected in a trial of the OX40 agonist ivuxolimab. CDR3 DNA sequence: TGCGCCAGCAGCCAAAGGGCCCTCGATCGGTCCTACAATGAGCAGTTCTTC. It translates to CASSQRALDRSYNEQFF.